This TCR beta chain originates from a study of CXCR3-negative and CXCR3-positive naive CD8 T cells. Whole-study findings and limits: High diversity, comparable across both naive subsets, contrasted with much lower diversity in memory CD8+ cells.

Every subset of CD8+ T cells was sorted in triplicate at hundreds of thousands of cells each. CD45RO-CCR7+CD27+CD95- defined naive CD8+ T cells. UMI-labeled TRB cDNA libraries were prepared by 5' RACE. TCRdb reprocessed the 5' RACE reads, with one entry per CDR3 protein and no DNA. The ten top clones account for less than 1.5%, within a sample of approximately 6,800 distinct CDR3 sequences. The CDR3 is 13 residues long. Germline V gene data show CDR1 as MDHEN and CDR2 as SYDVKM. This clonotype counts as medium-sized by frequency. What it binds is not known. The sequencing input was naive CXCR3- CD8+ T cells from blood. Subset of the sample: CD45RO-CCR7+CD27+CD95- naive CD8+ T cells lacking CXCR3 (TNR3-). The V gene is TRBV28, the J gene TRBJ1-5. The clonotype was recovered from a human donor in good health. Some clones in this sample may be carry-over from other donors' samples. CDR3 loop: CASSFEGNQPQHF.